Below, one T cell receptor beta chain is given with its context. This sample was included in a study of response to subunit inactivated influenza vaccine. One entry per CDR3 protein results from TCRdb running MiXCR on the RT-PCR reads. The repertoire includes about 570,000 distinct CDR3 sequences, around 11% of them detected once, and 11% sits in the top ten. From germline, CDR1 is SGHDT and CDR2 YYEEEE. The V gene lost 4 bases and the J gene lost 6 bases, with 23 bases spanning the gap. The CDR3 is 17 amino acids. The data also belong to a second study, concerning T cells expressing NK-cell markers. From that report: TCR beta cDNA was made by 5'RACE template switching with UMIs. Source material for TCR beta repertoires consisted of sorted CD3+CD56+NKG2C+, CD3+CD56+NKG2C- and CD3+CD56-NKG2C+ T cells. Of eight sequenced donors, seven were HCMV-seropositive and one HCMV-seronegative. Dominant NKG2C+ clonotypes accounted for 1.0-7.0% of CD8+ T cells in six donors. These clonotypes, the leaders elsewhere, also led the CD3+CD56-NKG2C+ fraction in several donors.

The sequence was obtained from a man aged 45-65 years who received an inactivated influenza vaccine. The specimen was PBMCs from blood, collected on the day of vaccination. The chain recombines TRBV5-6 with TRBJ2-1, with unresolved D. CDR3 DNA: TGTGCCAGCAGCCCCAGGCCGGTGTTCGGCGCTCCCAATGAGCAGTTCTTC. Its protein product is CASSPRPVFGAPNEQFF.